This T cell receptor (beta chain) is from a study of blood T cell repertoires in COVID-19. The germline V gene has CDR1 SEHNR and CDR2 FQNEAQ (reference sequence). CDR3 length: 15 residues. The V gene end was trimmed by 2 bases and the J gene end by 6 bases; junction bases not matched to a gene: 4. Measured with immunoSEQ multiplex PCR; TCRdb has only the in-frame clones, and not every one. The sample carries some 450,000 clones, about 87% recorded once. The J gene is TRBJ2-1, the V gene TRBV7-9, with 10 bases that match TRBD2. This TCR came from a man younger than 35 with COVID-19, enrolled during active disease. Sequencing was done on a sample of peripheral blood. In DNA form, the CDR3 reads TGTGCCAGCAGCTTACTAGCGGGAGTTCCCAATGAGCAGTTCTTC. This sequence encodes CASSLLAGVPNEQFF.